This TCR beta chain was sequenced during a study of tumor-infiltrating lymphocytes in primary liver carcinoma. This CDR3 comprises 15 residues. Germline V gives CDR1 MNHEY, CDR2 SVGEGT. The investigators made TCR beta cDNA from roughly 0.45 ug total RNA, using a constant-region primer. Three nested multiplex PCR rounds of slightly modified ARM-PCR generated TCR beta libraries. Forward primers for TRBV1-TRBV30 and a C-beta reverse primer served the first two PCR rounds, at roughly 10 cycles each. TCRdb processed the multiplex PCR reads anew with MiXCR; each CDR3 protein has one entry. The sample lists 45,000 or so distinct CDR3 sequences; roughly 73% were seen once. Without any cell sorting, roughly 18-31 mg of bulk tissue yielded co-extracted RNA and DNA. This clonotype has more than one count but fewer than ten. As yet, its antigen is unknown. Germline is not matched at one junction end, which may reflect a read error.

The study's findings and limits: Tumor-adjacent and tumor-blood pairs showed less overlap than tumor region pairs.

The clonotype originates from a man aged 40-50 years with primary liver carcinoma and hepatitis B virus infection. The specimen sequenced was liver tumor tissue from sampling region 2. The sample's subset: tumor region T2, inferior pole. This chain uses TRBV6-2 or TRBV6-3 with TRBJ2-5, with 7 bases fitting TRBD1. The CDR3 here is CACRAPTGTQETQYF. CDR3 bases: TGTGCCTGCAGAGCCCCGACAGGGACCCAAGAGACCCAGTACTTC.